The rows below give T cell receptor beta chains drawn from one sample of a study of T cells after yellow fever vaccination. Each CDR3 protein is one row after TCRdb ran MiXCR on the 5' RACE reads. The table lists hundreds of thousands of distinct CDR3 sequences, about a fifth of them singletons. This specimen was PBMCs, taken 15 days after the yellow fever booster vaccination. These receptors came from a young man who received the YFV17D yellow fever vaccine. Each CDR3 is given with its conserved first and last residue. A D gene is named only where the DNA matches it firmly. Some rows have no size entry. The others give once, few or many, or a class for an expanded clone.

-	TRBV7-9	TRBJ1-4	-	CASSDNNRVTNEKLFF	TGTGCCAGCAGCGACAACAACAGGGTAACTAATGAAAAACTGTTTTTT
TRBD1	TRBV20-1	TRBJ1-6	-	CSLIEGASPLHF	TGCAGCCTTATTGAGGGGGCCTCACCCCTCCACTTT
-	TRBV3-1	TRBJ2-5	few	CASSQIVEETQYF	TGTGCCAGCAGCCAAATCGTCGAAGAGACCCAGTACTTC
TRBD2	TRBV12-3/TRBV12-4	TRBJ2-1	few	CASSLAKARTSGSHNEQFF	TGTGCCAGCAGTTTAGCCAAAGCACGGACTAGCGGGTCCCACAATGAGCAGTTCTTC
-	TRBV5-1	TRBJ1-1	few	CASSSSRPPRDTEAFF	TGCGCCAGCAGCAGCAGTCGTCCACCTAGGGACACTGAAGCTTTCTTT
-	TRBV6-5	TRBJ1-2	-	CASSYGSSRAGYTF	TGTGCCAGCAGTTACGGTTCGAGCCGGGCTGGCTACACCTTC
TRBD1	TRBV23-1	TRBJ2-7	few	CASTETGGDEEQYF	TGCGCCAGCACCGAAACAGGGGGTGATGAAGAGCAGTACTTC
TRBD2	TRBV20-1	TRBJ2-1	once	CSARGSSGSLYNEQFF	TGCAGTGCTAGAGGTTCTAGCGGGAGTCTTTACAATGAGCAGTTCTTC
-	TRBV19	TRBJ2-5	-	CASSIEGRGSQETQYF	TGTGCCAGTAGTATTGAGGGCCGGGGGTCCCAAGAGACCCAGTACTTC
-	TRBV7-2	TRBJ2-6	few	CASSLRASPGANVLTF	TGTGCCAGCAGCTTAAGGGCTAGCCCTGGGGCCAACGTCCTGACTTTC
-	TRBV6-1	TRBJ1-6	-	CASSPGLSTSPLHF	TGTGCCAGCAGCCCGGGCCTTAGTACCTCACCCCTCCACTTT
-	TRBV29-1	TRBJ2-1	-	CSVGRQNNEQFF	TGCAGCGTGGGACGACAGAACAATGAGCAGTTCTTC
TRBD2	TRBV27	TRBJ2-2	-	CASSLRPLRLAGSGELFF	TGTGCCAGCAGTTTACGACCCCTCCGGCTAGCGGGATCCGGGGAGCTGTTTTTT
-	TRBV9	TRBJ1-6	-	CASSVEGADSPLHF	TGTGCCAGCAGCGTAGAGGGCGCCGATTCACCCCTCCACTTT
TRBD1	TRBV18	TRBJ1-1	-	CASSPDRGGMNTEAFF	TGTGCCAGCTCACCCGACAGGGGGGGGATGAACACTGAAGCTTTCTTT
-	TRBV20-1	TRBJ2-7	-	CSAQEWLVYEQYF	TGCAGTGCCCAGGAATGGCTTGTCTACGAGCAGTACTTC
-	TRBV19	TRBJ1-3	-	CASNTGYYSGNTIYF	TGTGCCAGTAATACCGGTTACTACTCTGGAAACACCATATATTTT
-	TRBV6-2/TRBV6-3	TRBJ2-1	-	CASSPLTKGPNEQFF	TGTGCCAGCAGTCCCCTCACCAAGGGCCCCAATGAGCAGTTCTTC
-	TRBV9	TRBJ1-1	few	CASSPRVVNTEAFF	TGTGCCAGCAGCCCCAGGGTGGTGAACACTGAAGCTTTCTTT
TRBD1	TRBV6-1	TRBJ2-7	few	CASSGGQGSSYEQYF	TGTGCCAGCAGTGGCGGACAGGGTAGCTCCTACGAGCAGTACTTC
TRBD2	TRBV7-2	TRBJ2-2	-	CASSLNGRAVTGELFF	TGTGCCAGCAGCTTAAACGGGAGGGCCGTGACCGGGGAGCTGTTTTTT
-	TRBV7-2	TRBJ2-7	-	CASSLRRELGEQYF	TGTGCCAGCAGCTTACGCAGGGAGTTAGGCGAGCAGTACTTC
-	TRBV11-2	TRBJ2-5	many	CASSLIPSGFQGETQYF	TGTGCCAGCAGCTTAATCCCAAGCGGCTTTCAGGGAGAGACCCAGTACTTC
-	TRBV12-3/TRBV12-4	TRBJ1-4	few	CASSEFATNEKLFF	TGTGCCAGCAGCGAGTTCGCAACTAATGAAAAACTGTTTTTT
TRBD2	TRBV12-3/TRBV12-4	TRBJ2-1	-	CASSLGTSGNGEQFF	TGTGCCAGCAGTTTAGGGACTAGCGGGAACGGTGAGCAGTTCTTC
-	TRBV27	TRBJ1-1	-	CASNGRLNTEAFF	TGTGCCAGCAACGGCAGGCTGAACACTGAAGCTTTCTTT
-	TRBV21-1	TRBJ2-4	-	CASSDRPRDTEKNIQYF	TGTGCCAGCAGCGACCGACCCCGGGACACCGAGAAAAACATTCAGTACTTC
TRBD2	TRBV20-1	TRBJ2-1	-	CSASVRSGSHNEQFF	TGCAGTGCTAGTGTAAGGAGCGGGAGCCACAATGAGCAGTTCTTC
-	TRBV18	TRBJ2-5	-	CASLPTTGQETQYF	TGTGCCAGCTTACCGACGACAGGCCAAGAGACCCAGTACTTC
TRBD1	TRBV20-1	TRBJ2-7	-	CSATWGQGNYEQYF	TGCAGTGCCACTTGGGGACAGGGGAACTACGAGCAGTACTTC
TRBD1	TRBV12-3/TRBV12-4	TRBJ2-2	few	CASSRQGFNTGELFF	TGTGCCAGCAGCCGACAGGGGTTTAACACCGGGGAGCTGTTTTTT
TRBD2	TRBV7-9	TRBJ2-1	few	CASSLLAETYNEQFF	TGTGCCAGCAGCTTACTAGCGGAGACCTACAATGAGCAGTTCTTC
TRBD1	TRBV5-1	TRBJ1-1	-	CASSSRDRGPFGTEAFF	TGCGCCAGCAGCTCCCGGGACAGGGGGCCGTTTGGCACTGAAGCTTTCTTT
-	TRBV15	TRBJ2-5	-	CATSRVSERQETQYF	TGTGCCACCAGCAGAGTATCAGAACGCCAAGAGACCCAGTACTTC
TRBD1	TRBV7-9	TRBJ2-5	few	CASSLGGQGAHETQYF	TGTGCCAGCAGCTTGGGGGGACAGGGGGCGCACGAGACCCAGTACTTC
TRBD2	TRBV4-2	TRBJ2-1	few	CASSQDQAGGSYNEQFF	TGTGCCAGCAGCCAAGATCAGGCGGGGGGCTCCTACAATGAGCAGTTCTTC
TRBD2	TRBV5-1	TRBJ2-3	-	CASSHRLAGNTDTQYF	TGCGCCAGCAGCCATCGACTAGCGGGTAACACAGATACGCAGTATTTT
TRBD1	TRBV7-2	TRBJ2-1	-	CASSSRDRGYNEQFF	TGTGCCAGCAGTTCTCGGGACAGGGGATACAATGAGCAGTTCTTC
-	TRBV7-9	TRBJ2-6	-	CKGGSGANVLTF	TGCAAGGGGGGGTCTGGGGCCAACGTCCTGACTTTC
-	TRBV10-3	TRBJ2-2	many	CAISQTLGTGELFF	TGTGCCATCAGCCAGACCCTGGGCACCGGGGAGCTGTTTTTT
-	TRBV18	TRBJ2-3	once	CASAPSTDTQYF	TGTGCCAGCGCACCATCCACAGATACGCAGTATTTT
TRBD2	TRBV27	TRBJ2-5	few	CASSFGIAGETQYF	TGTGCCAGCAGTTTCGGGATAGCGGGAGAGACCCAGTACTTC
TRBD2	TRBV5-4	TRBJ2-7	-	CASSSRGETYEQYF	TGTGCCAGCAGCTCTCGGGGGGAAACCTACGAGCAGTACTTC
TRBD1	TRBV20-1	TRBJ2-7	many	CSASRDRGYEQYF	TGCAGTGCTAGCCGGGACAGGGGCTACGAGCAGTACTTC
TRBD2	TRBV29-1	TRBJ2-7	-	CSVRRTSGRAYEQYF	TGCAGCGTCAGACGCACTAGCGGGAGGGCCTACGAGCAGTACTTC
TRBD2	TRBV10-1	TRBJ2-3	many	CASSRSTSGRTDTQYF	TGCGCCAGCAGTAGGTCCACTAGCGGACGCACAGATACGCAGTATTTT